Shown below are 19 T cell receptor beta chains from a single sample sequenced in a study of T cells after yellow fever vaccination (dated by TCRdb to about 2019). The sample's treatment or condition label, in plain terms: live attenuated yellow fever vaccine strain. Libraries were constructed by 5' RACE. TCRdb records Illumina HiSeq 2500 as the sequencer. TCRdb trimmed public reads at Q25 via fastp, called clones via MiXCR and kept in-frame beta chains. Rows merge per CDR3 protein into single entries with the most common DNA and genes. Recorded for this sample are some 350,000 distinct CDR3 sequences; over 5% of them occurred a single time. The ten largest clones add up to 15% of the sample. This specimen was PBMCs, taken 5 days after the yellow fever booster vaccination. The receptors come from a man aged 25-45 years who received the YFV17D yellow fever vaccine.

The rearrangement links TRBV4-3 to TRBJ1-6; D might be TRBD1 (6 bases). The V end was cut by 2 bases, the J end by 4 bases, with 18 bases between. CDR3 length: 18 residues. Germline V CDR1 and CDR2: LGHNA, YSLEER. Here the CDR3 reads CASSQNGAPGQYNSPLHF. CDR3 nucleotide sequence: TGCGCCAGCAGCCAAAATGGCGCCCCGGGACAATATAATTCACCCCTCCACTTT.

This clonotype appeared a few times. In DNA form, the CDR3 reads TGCGCCAGCAGCTTTTTGCAAGATACGCAGTATTTT. Protein product: CASSFLQDTQYF. The chain employs TRBV5-1 and TRBJ2-3; D remains ambiguous. The CDR3 is 12 residues long. Trimming took 2 bases from V and 5 from J, leaving 6 bases between them. Germline V gene lookup returns CDR1 SGHRS and CDR2 YFSETQ. Filled out from reference TRBV5-1 and TRBJ2-3, the complete variable domain reads KAGVTQTPRYLIKTRGQQVTLSCSPISGHRSVSWYQQTPGQGLQFLFEYFSETQRNKGNFPGRFSGRQFSNSRSEMNVSTLELGDSALYLCASSFLQDTQYFGPGTRLTVL.

The chain links TRBV7-2 to TRBJ2-3; D unclear. The CDR3 totals 12 residues. V was trimmed by 6 bases and J by 4 bases, leaving 8 bases between them. In germline, CDR1 is SGHTA, CDR2 FQGNSA. CDR3 nucleotides: TGTACCAGCAGAGGAGTTTCAGATACGCAGTATTTT. This encodes CTSRGVSDTQYF.

This clonotype was seen many times. V is TRBV7-2 and J is TRBJ1-3; D is undetermined. The V and J ends lost 1 base and 3 bases respectively, with 10 bases between them. Germline loops: CDR1 SGHTA, CDR2 FQGNSA. This CDR3 has 15 amino acids. CDR3 nucleotides: TGTGCCAGCAGCTTAGATGGACGTAGTGGAAACACCATATATTTT. Its protein product is CASSLDGRSGNTIYF.

This chain links TRBV29-1 with TRBJ2-2; no definite D call. Germline CDR1 is SQVTM and CDR2 is ANQGSEA. CDR3 length equals 13 residues. V lost 2 bases and J lost 2, with 6 bases in between. This chain's CDR3 is CSVELPNTGELFF. DNA of the CDR3: TGCAGCGTTGAACTCCCAAACACCGGGGAGCTGTTTTTT.

This clonotype was found a few times. The rearrangement uses TRBV13 and TRBJ2-4; the match to TRBD2 covers 7 bases. Germline assignment: CDR1 PRHDT and CDR2 FYEKMQ (reference sequence). This CDR3 comprises 14 residues. After removal of 4 bases from V and 5 bases from J, the junction contained 5 bases not matched to a gene. CDR3 DNA: TGTGCCAGCAGCTCCCCGGGGAGGGAAAACATTCAGTACTTC. Amino acids: CASSSPGRENIQYF.

The chain couples TRBV20-1 to TRBJ2-5, with TRBD2 identical over 8 bases. This CDR3 comprises 15 residues. Unmatched junction bases numbered 8, after V lost 1 base and J lost 4 bases. Per germline, CDR1 DFQATT and CDR2 SNEGSKA (reference sequence). For the CDR3, the DNA is TGCAGTGCTAGAGGGGGCTCCGGGAGGGTAGAGACCCAGTACTTC. Translating gives CSARGGSGRVETQYF.

This clonotype was found a few times. The chain employs TRBV20-1 and TRBJ2-1; D possibly corresponds to TRBD2 (5 bases). The germline V gene has CDR1 DFQATT and CDR2 SNEGSKA (reference sequence). V was cut by 1 base and J by 7 bases, with 17 bases left in between. This CDR3 spans 15 amino acids. The CDR3 DNA sequence: TGCAGTGCTAGAGGAGGTCGAGGGAGCCCGAATGAGCAGTTCTTC. Its translation: CSARGGRGSPNEQFF.

The CDR3 protein is CAISGGTTPNTGELFF. DNA of the CDR3: TGTGCCATCAGTGGGGGGACTACTCCGAACACCGGGGAGCTGTTTTTT. J is TRBJ2-2 and V is TRBV10-3; TRBD2 matches at 7 bases. The CDR3 extends over 16 amino acids. In germline, CDR1 is ENHRY, CDR2 SYGVKD. V was pared by 4 bases and J by 0 bases, with 5 bases of the junction left unmatched.

In this sample, this clonotype turned up many times. The rearrangement joins TRBV12-3 or TRBV12-4 to TRBJ2-3; D unresolved. Trimming pared 5 bases from V and 8 bases from J, leaving 8 bases between. CDR3 length equals 11 residues. The CDR3 nucleotides are TGTGCCAGCAGTCCCTGGGGTACGCAGTATTTT. This sequence encodes CASSPWGTQYF.

The CDR3 coding sequence is TGTGCCATCAGTATAGCGGGAGTAGATACCGGGGAGCTGTTTTTT. It yields the protein CAISIAGVDTGELFF. The rearrangement uses TRBV10-3 and TRBJ2-2, with TRBD2 matching 9 bases. Germline V lookup: CDR1 ENHRY, CDR2 SYGVKD. CDR3 length: 15 residues. The J segment lost 5 bases and the V segment lost 5 bases, leaving 6 bases of the junction unmatched.

The rearrangement links TRBV5-1 to TRBJ2-2; the D gene is possibly TRBD2 (5 bases). Trimming left V 5 bases short and J 10 bases short, with 18 bases between. Germline V gene lookup returns CDR1 SGHRS and CDR2 YFSETQ. The CDR3 extends over 14 amino acids. As DNA, the CDR3 is TGCGCCAGCAGTTTCGAGTGGGAGTCCGCGGAGCTGTTTTTT. This sequence encodes CASSFEWESAELFF.

In DNA, the CDR3 is TGTGCCAGCAGCTTGCGGCTTCACCAGGCGAACACCGGGGAGCTGTTTTTT. Protein: CASSLRLHQANTGELFF. The chain is built from TRBV5-6 and TRBJ2-2, with D uncertain. The CDR3 has 17 amino acids. The germline gives CDR1 SGHDT, CDR2 YYEEEE. Between the trimmed V and J ends, which lost 1 base and 0 bases, there was a span of 13 bases.

The rearrangement links TRBV20-1 to TRBJ2-3, with no clear D. CDR3 length: 15 amino acids. Per germline, CDR1 DFQATT and CDR2 SNEGSKA (reference sequence). V lost 7 bases, J lost 0 bases, and 17 bases lay in between. Here the CDR3 DNA reads TGCAGTGGCACGAGGTACTTGGCTAGCACAGATACGCAGTATTTT. Translating gives CSGTRYLASTDTQYF.

The chain couples TRBV19 to TRBJ1-3; D ambiguous. CDR3 length equals 13 residues. Germline loops: CDR1 LNHDA, CDR2 SQIVND (reference sequence). V lost 7 bases, J lost 3 bases, and 10 bases lay in between. The CDR3 coding sequence is TGTGCCAGTACTCGGGGATTTGGAAACACCATATATTTT. Encoded protein: CASTRGFGNTIYF. The variable domain in full, completed from reference TRBV19 and TRBJ1-3, reads DGGITQSPKYLFRKEGQNVTLSCEQNLNHDAMYWYRQDPGQGLRLIYYSQIVNDFQKGDIAEGYSVSREKKESFPLTVTSAQKNPTAFYLCASTRGFGNTIYFGEGSWLTVV.

This clonotype has a count of ten or more. The rearrangement links TRBV5-1 to TRBJ2-1; no clear D gene. Per the germline V gene, CDR1 is SGHRS and CDR2 is YFSETQ. V gave up 4 bases and J gave up 7 bases, with 24 bases separating them. The CDR3 consists of 17 residues. CDR3 DNA: TGCGCCAGCAGCCCTACCCCTCCTCGCGCTAGAACTAATGAGCAGTTCTTC. Encoded protein: CASSPTPPRARTNEQFF. The variable domain in full, completed from reference TRBV5-1 and TRBJ2-1, reads KAGVTQTPRYLIKTRGQQVTLSCSPISGHRSVSWYQQTPGQGLQFLFEYFSETQRNKGNFPGRFSGRQFSNSRSEMNVSTLELGDSALYLCASSPTPPRARTNEQFFGPGTRLTVL.

V is TRBV9 and J is TRBJ2-5; the D gene is possibly TRBD1 (5 bases). Trimming pared 0 bases from V and 6 bases from J, leaving 12 bases between. The germline V gene has CDR1 SGDLS and CDR2 YYNGEE. CDR3 length equals 14 residues. The chain's CDR3 is CASSVGSGWQTQYF. The CDR3 DNA is TGTGCCAGCAGCGTAGGGTCAGGGTGGCAGACCCAGTACTTC.

This clonotype was seen many times. The J gene is TRBJ2-1, the V gene TRBV7-9, with D uncertain. The CDR3 length is 13 residues. CDR1 is SEHNR and CDR2 is FQNEAQ in the germline V gene (reference sequence). Trimming removed 0 bases at V and 7 bases at J, with 7 bases between. CDR3 sequence (DNA): TGTGCCAGCAGCTTAGCGCTTACGAATGAGCAGTTCTTC. Translation gives CASSLALTNEQFF.

This clonotype turned up a few times. The chain combines TRBV5-4 with TRBJ1-2, with unresolved D. The CDR3 has 13 amino acids. Per the germline V gene, CDR1 is SGHNT and CDR2 is YYREEE (reference sequence). The V gene lost 4 bases and the J gene lost 0 bases, with 7 bases spanning the gap. The CDR3 DNA reads TGTGCCAGCAGCGACGGTTCTAACTATGGCTACACCTTC. Translating it yields CASSDGSNYGYTF.